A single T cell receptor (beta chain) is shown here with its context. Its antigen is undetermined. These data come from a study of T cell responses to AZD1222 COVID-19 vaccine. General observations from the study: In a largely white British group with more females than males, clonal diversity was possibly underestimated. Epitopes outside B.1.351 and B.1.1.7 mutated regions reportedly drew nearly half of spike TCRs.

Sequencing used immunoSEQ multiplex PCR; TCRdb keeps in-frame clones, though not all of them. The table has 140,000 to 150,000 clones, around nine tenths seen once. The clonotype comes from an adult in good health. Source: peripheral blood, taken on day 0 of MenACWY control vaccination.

CDR3 DNA: TGTGCTAGTGGTATAGGTATCTATGGCTACACCTTC. This codes for CASGIGIYGYTF. The chain joins TRBV12-5 to TRBJ1-2, with no clear D. V lost 5 bases, J lost 4 bases, and 8 bases lay in between. The CDR3 has 12 residues. Germline V gives CDR1 LGHNT, CDR2 FRNRAP.